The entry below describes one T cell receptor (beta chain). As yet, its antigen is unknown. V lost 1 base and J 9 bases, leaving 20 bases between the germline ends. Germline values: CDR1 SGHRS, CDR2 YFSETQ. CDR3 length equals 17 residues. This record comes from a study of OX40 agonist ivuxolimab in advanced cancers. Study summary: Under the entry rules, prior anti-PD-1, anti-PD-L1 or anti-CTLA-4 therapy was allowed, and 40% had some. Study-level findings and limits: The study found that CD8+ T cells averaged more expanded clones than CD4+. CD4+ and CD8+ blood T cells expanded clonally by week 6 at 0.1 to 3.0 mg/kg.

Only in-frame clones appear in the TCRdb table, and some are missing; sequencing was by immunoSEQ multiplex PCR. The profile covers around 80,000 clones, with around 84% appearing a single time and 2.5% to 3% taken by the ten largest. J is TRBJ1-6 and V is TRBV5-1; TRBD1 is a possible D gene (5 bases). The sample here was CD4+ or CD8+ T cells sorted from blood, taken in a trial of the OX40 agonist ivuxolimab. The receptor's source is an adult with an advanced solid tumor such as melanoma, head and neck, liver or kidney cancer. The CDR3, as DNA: TGCGCCAGCAGCTTGTCCGAGGTGGGGGGTTTGGGTTCACCCCTCCACTTT. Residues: CASSLSEVGGLGSPLHF.